The 18 T cell receptor beta chains in this list originate from one sample, sequenced in a study of identical twins. TCRdb independently ran MiXCR on the 5' RACE reads; one entry per CDR3 protein. The sample has roughly 1.6 million distinct CDR3 sequences, more than 30% seen once. Sequencing was carried out using cord blood. All receptors come from a newborn girl in good health.

The rearrangement uses TRBV7-9 and TRBJ1-2; 7 positions match TRBD1. Germline CDR1 reads SEHNR; CDR2 reads FQNEAQ (reference sequence). This CDR3 contains 16 residues. Trimming took 5 bases from V and 0 from J; bases not matched to a gene: 9. The CDR3 loop reads CASSISGGVSNYGYTF. CDR3 DNA: TGTGCCAGCAGCATATCAGGGGGAGTCTCTAACTATGGCTACACCTTC.

This chain joins TRBV6-5 and TRBJ2-1; TRBD2 aligns across 8 bases. Per germline, CDR1 MNHEY and CDR2 SVGAGI. The CDR3 sequence is 17 residues long. The V and J ends lost 0 bases and 3 bases, in that order; junction bases with no gene match: 7. The CDR3 coding sequence is TGTGCCAGCAGTTACTCGACCTGGACTAGCAGCTACAATGAGCAGTTCTTC. It yields the protein CASSYSTWTSSYNEQFF.

The V gene is TRBV20-1, the J gene TRBJ2-5; 8 bases match TRBD2. The CDR3 loop spans 11 amino acids. The germline V gene encodes CDR1 DFQATT and CDR2 SNEGSKA (reference sequence). The junction had 10 bases not matched to a gene; V was cut back by 8 bases and J by 11 bases. CDR3 residues: CSPSGGYKQYF. The DNA of the CDR3 is TGCAGTCCCAGCGGGGGCTACAAGCAGTACTTC.

This clonotype turned up a few times. This chain uses TRBV19 with TRBJ2-1; 10 nucleotides match TRBD2. The trim removed 5 bases at V and 9 bases at J, leaving 7 bases unmatched. This CDR3 comprises 14 residues. Germline CDR1 LNHDA, CDR2 SQIVND (reference sequence). The CDR3 sequence: CASSRLAGAFEQFF. CDR3 in DNA: TGTGCCAGTAGTCGGCTAGCGGGAGCGTTTGAGCAGTTCTTC.

This clonotype turned up a few times. The chain employs TRBV5-5 and TRBJ2-3; D is ambiguous. There are 17 residues in the CDR3. Germline V gene sequence: CDR1 SGHKS, CDR2 YYEKEE (reference sequence). V lost 0 bases to trimming and J lost 0 bases, with 14 bases between them. The CDR3 nucleotides are TGTGCCAGCAGCTTGGTTGGCGGCACTACTAGCACAGATACGCAGTATTTT. It is translated as CASSLVGGTTSTDTQYF.

The CDR3 reads CATSRAKSGGTDTQYF. The DNA of the CDR3 is TGTGCCACCAGCAGAGCCAAGAGCGGGGGGACAGATACGCAGTATTTT. The chain couples TRBV15 to TRBJ2-3, with 9 bases that match TRBD2. The germline V gene has CDR1 LNHNV and CDR2 YYDKDF (reference sequence). V was clipped by 1 base and J by 3 bases; unmatched bases: 5. This CDR3 has 16 amino acids.

The gene calls are TRBV4-2 and TRBJ1-1, with TRBD1 as a possible D gene (5 bases). Germline CDR1 reads LGHNA; CDR2 reads YNFKEQ. The CDR3 sequence is 18 residues long. V lost 0 bases to trimming and J lost 1 base, with 18 bases between them. CDR3 DNA sequence: TGTGCCAGCAGCCAAGATCTACCCGCGGGACTGACGAACACTGAAGCTTTCTTT. Its protein product is CASSQDLPAGLTNTEAFF.

The J gene is TRBJ1-1, the V gene TRBV19; perhaps TRBD1 as D (5 bases). The germline CDR1 and CDR2 sequences are LNHDA and SQIVND (reference sequence). Trimming took 2 bases from V and 3 from J, leaving 7 bases between them. The CDR3 runs to 13 residues. CDR3: CASSISRDTEAFF. The CDR3 region has the DNA TGTGCCAGTAGTATAAGCAGGGACACTGAAGCTTTCTTT.

The chain joins TRBV19 to TRBJ2-5; TRBD2 agrees at 9 bases. CDR3 length: 14 amino acids. The trim removed 6 bases at V and 5 bases at J, leaving 7 bases unmatched. Germline CDR1 reads LNHDA; CDR2 reads SQIVND (reference sequence). CDR3 sequence: CASRFSGSHETQYF. The CDR3 coding sequence is TGTGCCAGTAGATTTAGCGGGAGCCACGAGACCCAGTACTTC.

CDR3 nucleotide sequence: TGTGCCAGCAGCCTTTCCCCCGACAGGACTACAGATACGCAGTATTTT. It translates to CASSLSPDRTTDTQYF. The rearrangement joins TRBV5-5 to TRBJ2-3, with a weak D call TRBD1 (6 bases). CDR3 length equals 16 residues. The germline V and J ends were trimmed by 4 bases and 3 bases, with 18 bases remaining between them. The germline gives CDR1 SGHKS, CDR2 YYEKEE (reference sequence).

The chain recombines TRBV15 with TRBJ2-7; 7 nucleotides line up with TRBD1. The CDR3 covers 15 residues. Germline assignment: CDR1 LNHNV and CDR2 YYDKDF (reference sequence). V gave up 2 bases and J gave up 0 bases; unmatched junction bases: 4. The CDR3 sequence is CATSRTGDVSYEQYF. CDR3 coding DNA: TGTGCCACCAGCAGAACAGGGGACGTCTCCTACGAGCAGTACTTC.

This clonotype has only one observation. J is TRBJ2-7 and V is TRBV27, with 7 bases fitting TRBD1. The J call is uncertain, as TRBJ2-4 better fits the DNA end. The CDR3 length is 14 residues. Germline V gene data show CDR1 as MNHEY and CDR2 as SMNVEV (reference sequence). CDR3 nucleotides: TGTGCCAGCAGTTTAACGGACAGGTTCGACATTCAGTACTTC. Protein product: CASSLTDRFDIQYF.

The V call is TRBV20-1, the J call TRBJ2-5; D unresolved. The length of the CDR3 is 13 residues. The V gene's germline CDR1 is DFQATT and CDR2 SNEGSKA (reference sequence). The CDR3 here is CNPAAWNQETQYF. The CDR3 DNA sequence: TGCAATCCCGCGGCCTGGAACCAAGAGACCCAGTACTTC.

The V call is TRBV6-1, the J call TRBJ1-5; D may be TRBD1 (6 bases). CDR1 is MNHNS and CDR2 is SASEGT in the germline V gene. Trimming left V 6 bases short and J 6 bases short, with 12 bases between. The CDR3 sequence is 13 residues long. The DNA of the CDR3 is TGTGCCAGCAGCGCTCAACAGGGTCAGCCCCAGCATTTT. The encoded protein is CASSAQQGQPQHF.

The rearrangement links TRBV4-1 to TRBJ1-5, with no clear D. With 0 bases removed from V and 5 bases from J, the gap between germline ends came to 14 bases. Looked up from germline, CDR1 is MGHRA and CDR2 is YSYEKL. The CDR3 spans 16 residues. This chain's CDR3 is CASSQDGERSDQPQHF. CDR3 sequence (DNA): TGCGCCAGCAGCCAAGATGGGGAAAGAAGCGATCAGCCCCAGCATTTT.

This clonotype has only a few counts. The chain is built from TRBV24-1 and TRBJ2-1; D unclear. V was cut by 6 bases and J by 0 bases, with 5 bases left in between. The CDR3 has 13 amino acids. Germline V CDR1 and CDR2: KGHDR, SFDVKD. The CDR3 is CATSQSSYNEQFF. CDR3 nucleotide sequence: TGTGCCACCAGTCAGAGCTCCTACAATGAGCAGTTCTTC.

The gene calls are TRBV2 and TRBJ2-2; 9 bases align to TRBD1. Per the germline V gene, CDR1 is SNHLY and CDR2 is FYNNEI. Trimming at V came to 5 bases and at J to 6 bases, leaving 4 bases not matched to a gene. The length of the CDR3 is 14 residues. The CDR3: CASSLRTGAGELFF. DNA of the CDR3: TGTGCCAGCAGTTTAAGGACAGGGGCCGGGGAGCTGTTTTTT.

J is TRBJ2-2 and V is TRBV6-5; no clear D. This CDR3 is 15 amino acids long. Between the trimmed V and J ends, which lost 6 bases and 0 bases, there was a span of 11 bases. Germline V gives CDR1 MNHEY, CDR2 SVGAGI. CDR3 coding DNA: TGTGCCAGCAGGCTAGATCCTCCGAACACCGGGGAGCTGTTTTTT. This sequence encodes CASRLDPPNTGELFF.